This record covers a single T cell receptor (beta chain). Data came from immunoSEQ multiplex PCR; TCRdb stores just in-frame clones and leaves some out. The table has 150,000 to 200,000 clones, about 93% seen once. This sample stems from a study of blood T cell repertoires in COVID-19. Study in general: The United States, Italy and Spain were the sources of the acute and convalescent COVID-19 samples. Nucleic acid was either cDNA or gDNA, and it came from T cells, B-cell-depleted T cells, or PBMCs.

J was trimmed by 2 bases and V by 1 base; bases with no gene match: 5. Germline V gene data show CDR1 as LGHDT and CDR2 as YNNKEL (reference sequence). CDR3 length: 17 residues. Sequenced: peripheral blood. This clonotype was sampled from a woman between 45 and 60 years old with acute or convalescent COVID-19. The chain uses TRBV3-1 (or the pseudogene TRBV3-2) and TRBJ2-6, with 7 bases identical to TRBD2. CDR3: CASSQVSSGPGANVLTF. The CDR3 coding sequence is TGTGCCAGCAGCCAAGTCTCTAGCGGACCTGGGGCCAACGTCCTGACTTTC.